This T cell receptor (beta chain) was identified during a study of blood T cell repertoires in COVID-19. The table came from immunoSEQ multiplex PCR; TCRdb's copy has only in-frame clones and leaves some out. The sample yields about 300,000 clones, 80% to 90% seen once. This clone was recorded only once. With 4 bases removed from V and 0 bases from J, the gap between germline ends came to 9 bases. The CDR3 runs to 14 residues. Germline values: CDR1 ENHRY, CDR2 SYGVKD. The chain uses TRBV10-3 and TRBJ1-2; D remains unclear. This clonotype was sampled from a middle-aged woman who had recovered from COVID-19. Source material: peripheral blood. The CDR3 region is CAISGVTANYGYTF. CDR3 bases: TGTGCCATCAGTGGAGTCACAGCTAACTATGGCTACACCTTC.